This TCR beta chain was sequenced for a study of T cell changes during pregnancy in multiple sclerosis. TCRdb's copy holds only in-frame clones and misses some; the assay was immunoSEQ multiplex PCR. Of 70,000 to 80,000 clones listed, approximately 92% were seen once; the top ten hold 3.7%. Germline V gene lookup returns CDR1 MNHEY and CDR2 SMNVEV (reference sequence). Trimming cost V 6 bases and J 2 bases, with 22 bases left between them. This CDR3 region has 18 residues. This specimen consisted of peripheral blood, obtained after pregnancy. The receptor was isolated from a female donor in good health, enrolled as a control in a pregnancy study. The rearrangement joins TRBV27 to TRBJ1-4, with D perhaps TRBD1 (5 bases). The CDR3 DNA sequence: TGTGCCAGCAGATCGCTCATCCGGGGCGGGGGGACTAATGAAAAACTGTTTTTT. It yields the protein CASRSLIRGGGTNEKLFF.